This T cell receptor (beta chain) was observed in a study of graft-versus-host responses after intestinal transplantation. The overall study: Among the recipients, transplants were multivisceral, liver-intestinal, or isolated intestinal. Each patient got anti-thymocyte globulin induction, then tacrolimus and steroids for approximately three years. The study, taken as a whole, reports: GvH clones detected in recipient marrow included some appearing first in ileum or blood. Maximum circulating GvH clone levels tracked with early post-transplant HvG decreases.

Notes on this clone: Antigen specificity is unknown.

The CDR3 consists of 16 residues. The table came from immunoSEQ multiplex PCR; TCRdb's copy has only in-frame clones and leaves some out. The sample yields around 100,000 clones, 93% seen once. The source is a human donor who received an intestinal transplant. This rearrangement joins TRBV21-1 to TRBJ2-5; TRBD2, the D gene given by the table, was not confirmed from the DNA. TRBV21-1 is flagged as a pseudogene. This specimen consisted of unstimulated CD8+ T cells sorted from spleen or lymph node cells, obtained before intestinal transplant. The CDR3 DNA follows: TGTGCCAGCAGCGTTAGGAGAGGGAGGCCGGGGAAGACCCAGTACTTC. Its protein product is CASSVRRGRPGKTQYF.